This passage covers 2 T cell receptor beta chains from one sample sequenced in a study of cytomegalovirus exposure and HLA in healthy donors (dated by TCRdb to about 2017). Receptor libraries were prepared by the immunoSEQ multiplex PCR assay. The table comes from immuneACCESS by way of TCRdb, which keeps in-frame sequences with V and J called. Part of the clones is missing from these tables; in studies checked, under half for an unresolved V gene and the rest for unknown reasons. The sample contains 150,000 to 200,000 clones, 84% of them found a single time. 13% of the sample is in the top ten clones. Sequencing was done on a sample of PBMCs. These receptors all come from a woman in her 30s in good health and CMV-seropositive.

This clone was seen a single time. This chain uses TRBV5-1 with TRBJ2-1; the match to TRBD2 covers 10 bases. The germline V gene has CDR1 SGHRS and CDR2 YFSETQ. V trimming: 3 bases; J trimming: 4 bases; junction bases outside the gene matches: 10. This CDR3 contains 17 residues. The CDR3 sequence: CASSWPRTSGTYNEQFF. DNA for the CDR3: TGCGCCAGCAGCTGGCCGCGGACTAGCGGCACTTACAATGAGCAGTTCTTC. Full variable domain (outside the CDR3, taken from reference TRBV5-1 and TRBJ2-1): KAGVTQTPRYLIKTRGQQVTLSCSPISGHRSVSWYQQTPGQGLQFLFEYFSETQRNKGNFPGRFSGRQFSNSRSEMNVSTLELGDSALYLCASSWPRTSGTYNEQFFGPGTRLTVL.

The gene calls are TRBV19 and TRBJ2-5; D may be TRBD1 (6 bases). V lost 5 bases and J 9 bases, leaving 13 bases between the germline ends. Germline V CDR1 and CDR2: LNHDA, SQIVND (reference sequence). The CDR3 has 12 amino acids. CDR3 sequence (DNA): TGTGCCAGTAGTGCTTCAGGGGCGGCCCAGTACTTC. Residues: CASSASGAAQYF. Supplemented by reference TRBV19 and TRBJ2-5, the full variable domain reads DGGITQSPKYLFRKEGQNVTLSCEQNLNHDAMYWYRQDPGQGLRLIYYSQIVNDFQKGDIAEGYSVSREKKESFPLTVTSAQKNPTAFYLCASSASGAAQYFGPGTRLLVL.